The present TCR beta chain was sequenced within a study of tumor and adjacent non-tumor tissue in lung cancer. The study, taken as a whole, reports: Tumor TCR diversity, when higher, was linked to shorter survival. Top 100 clones took a larger repertoire share in normal lung.

TCRbeta libraries were built with three rounds of nested PCR, modified from ARM-PCR. TCRdb redid the calling of the multiplex PCR reads with MiXCR, one entry per CDR3 protein. The repertoire has 200,000 to 250,000 distinct CDR3 sequences, 71% of them found once; the top ten carry 20% to 25%. RNA was extracted from bulk tissue without any cell sorting. Notes on this clonotype: The antigen is undetermined.

The specimen sequenced was lung tumor tissue. This clonotype was sampled from a man in his fifties or sixties with non-small cell lung cancer.

The CDR3 sequence is CASSYWDNTEAFF. The CDR3 DNA is TGTGCCAGCAGTTACTGGGACAACACTGAAGCTTTCTTT. The V call is TRBV6-6, the J call TRBJ1-1; D may be TRBD1 (5 bases). CDR1 and CDR2 (germline): MNHNY, SVGAGI (reference sequence). V lost 1 base and J lost 2, with 5 bases in between. The CDR3 is made up of 13 amino acids.